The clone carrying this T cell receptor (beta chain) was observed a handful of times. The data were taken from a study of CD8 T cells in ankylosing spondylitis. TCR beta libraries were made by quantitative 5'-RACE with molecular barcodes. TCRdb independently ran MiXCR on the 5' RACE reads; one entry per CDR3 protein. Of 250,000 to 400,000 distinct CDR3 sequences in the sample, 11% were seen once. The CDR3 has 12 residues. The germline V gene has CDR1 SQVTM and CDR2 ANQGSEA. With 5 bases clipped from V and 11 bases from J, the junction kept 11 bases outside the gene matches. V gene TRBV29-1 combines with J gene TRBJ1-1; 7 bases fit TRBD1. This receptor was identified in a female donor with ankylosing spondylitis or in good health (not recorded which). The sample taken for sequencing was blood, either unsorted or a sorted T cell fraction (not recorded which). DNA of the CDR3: TGCAGCGTTCTCCGACAAGGGGGCTACGCTTTCTTT. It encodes CSVLRQGGYAFF.